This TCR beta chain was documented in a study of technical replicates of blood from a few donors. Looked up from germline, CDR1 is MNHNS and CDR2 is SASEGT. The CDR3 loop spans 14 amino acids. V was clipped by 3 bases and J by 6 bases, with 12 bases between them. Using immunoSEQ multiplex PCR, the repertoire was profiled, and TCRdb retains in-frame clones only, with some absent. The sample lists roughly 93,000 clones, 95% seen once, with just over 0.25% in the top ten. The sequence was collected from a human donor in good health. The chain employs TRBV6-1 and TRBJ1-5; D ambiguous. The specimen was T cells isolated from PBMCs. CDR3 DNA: TGTGCCAGCAGTGAGGCGGGGTTGGTTCAGCCCCAGCATTTT. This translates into CASSEAGLVQPQHF.